This record looks at one TCR beta chain sequence and its context. TCRdb reanalysed the RT-PCR reads using MiXCR and keeps one entry per CDR3 protein. In the table there are around 490,000 distinct CDR3 sequences, 7.5% to 8.5% of which are singletons. This sample was taken from a study of response to subunit inactivated influenza vaccine. CDR3 length: 18 residues. Germline values: CDR1 DFQATT, CDR2 SNEGSKA (reference sequence). V dropped 6 bases and J dropped 9; count of bases not matched to a gene: 20. Here the sequenced sample was PBMCs from blood, taken less than 30 months after vaccination. The TCR originated in a man between 50 and 69 years old who received an inactivated influenza vaccine. The chain has TRBV20-1 and TRBJ2-1; 13 bases align to TRBD2. CDR3 sequence reads: CSASRTSGGPPRLFEQFF. The CDR3 DNA reads as TGCAGTGCGTCAAGGACTAGCGGGGGCCCTCCACGGTTGTTTGAGCAGTTCTTC.